The clone carrying this T cell receptor beta chain was counted between two and nine times. V lost 7 bases to trimming and J lost 1 base; unmatched junction nucleotides: 3. Germline V gene sequence: CDR1 MNHEY, CDR2 SVGAGI. This CDR3 comprises 14 residues. Sequencing was performed with immunoSEQ multiplex PCR; in TCRdb, only in-frame clones are kept and a portion is missing. Among hundreds of thousands of clones listed, 85% to 90% were seen once. The data stem from a study of blood T cell repertoires in COVID-19. Study details: Nucleic acid was either cDNA or gDNA, and it came from T cells, B-cell-depleted T cells, or PBMCs.

What was sequenced was peripheral blood. The chain recombines TRBV6-5 with TRBJ2-2, with 7 bases lining up with TRBD1. This receptor was taken from a man at least 80 years old with acute or convalescent COVID-19. CDR3 amino acids: CASTDRVNTGELFF. The CDR3 nucleotides are TGTGCCAGCACAGACAGGGTGAACACCGGGGAGCTGTTTTTT.